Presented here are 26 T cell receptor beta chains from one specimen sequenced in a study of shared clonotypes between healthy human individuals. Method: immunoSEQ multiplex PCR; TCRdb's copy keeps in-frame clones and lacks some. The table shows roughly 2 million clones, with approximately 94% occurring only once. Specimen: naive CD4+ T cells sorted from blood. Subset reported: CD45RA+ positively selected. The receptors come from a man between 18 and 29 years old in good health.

In DNA, the CDR3 is TGTGCCATCAGAAGCGGGAGCGGCACCGGGGAGCTGTTTTTT. This encodes CAIRSGSGTGELFF. The gene calls are TRBV10-3 and TRBJ2-2; 8 bases map to TRBD2. Losses at the gene ends were 6 bases for V and 4 bases for J; bases not matched to a gene: 4. Per germline, CDR1 ENHRY and CDR2 SYGVKD. The CDR3 spans 14 residues.

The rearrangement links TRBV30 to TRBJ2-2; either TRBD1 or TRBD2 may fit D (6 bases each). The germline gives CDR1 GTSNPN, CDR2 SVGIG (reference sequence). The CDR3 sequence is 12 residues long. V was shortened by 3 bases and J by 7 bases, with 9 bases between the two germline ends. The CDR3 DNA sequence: TGTGCCTGGAGAGGGGGGATCGGGGAGCTGTTTTTT. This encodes CAWRGGIGELFF.

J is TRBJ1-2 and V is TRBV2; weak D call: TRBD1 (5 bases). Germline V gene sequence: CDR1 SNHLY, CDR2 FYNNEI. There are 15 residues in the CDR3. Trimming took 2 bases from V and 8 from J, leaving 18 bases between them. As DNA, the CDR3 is TGTGCCAGCAGTGAACAGTGGGGGTTCTTGGGAGGCTACACCTTC. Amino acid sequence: CASSEQWGFLGGYTF.

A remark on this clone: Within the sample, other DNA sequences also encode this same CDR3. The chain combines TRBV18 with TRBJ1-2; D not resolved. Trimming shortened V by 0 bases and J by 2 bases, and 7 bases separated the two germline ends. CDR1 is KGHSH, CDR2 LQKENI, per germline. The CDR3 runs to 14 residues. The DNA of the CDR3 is TGTGCCAGCTCACCACCGGGCAGAAACTATGGCTACACCTTC. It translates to CASSPPGRNYGYTF. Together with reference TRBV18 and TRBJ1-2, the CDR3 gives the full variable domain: NAGVMQNPRHLVRRRGQEARLRCSPMKGHSHVYWYRQLPEEGLKFMVYLQKENIIDESGMPKERFSAEFPKEGPSILRIQQVVRGDSAAYFCASSPPGRNYGYTFGSGTRLTVV.

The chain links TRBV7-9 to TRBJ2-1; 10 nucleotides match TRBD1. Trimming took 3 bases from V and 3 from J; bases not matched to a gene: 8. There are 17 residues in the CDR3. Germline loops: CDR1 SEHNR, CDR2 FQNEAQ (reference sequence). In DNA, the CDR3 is TGTGCCAGCAGCTTGGTGGGACAGGGGTCAATCTACAATGAGCAGTTCTTC. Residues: CASSLVGQGSIYNEQFF.

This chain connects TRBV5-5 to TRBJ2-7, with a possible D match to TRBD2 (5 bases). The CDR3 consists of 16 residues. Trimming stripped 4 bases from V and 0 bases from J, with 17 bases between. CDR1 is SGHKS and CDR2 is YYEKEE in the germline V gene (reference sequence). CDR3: CASSPGLVSSSYEQYF. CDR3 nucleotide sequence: TGTGCCAGCAGCCCCGGACTGGTAAGCAGCTCCTACGAGCAGTACTTC. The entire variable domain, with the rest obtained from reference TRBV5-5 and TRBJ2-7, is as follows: DAGVTQSPTHLIKTRGQQVTLRCSPISGHKSVSWYQQVLGQGPQFIFQYYEKEERGRGNFPDRFSARQFPNYSSELNVNALLLGDSALYLCASSPGLVSSSYEQYFGPGTRLTVT.

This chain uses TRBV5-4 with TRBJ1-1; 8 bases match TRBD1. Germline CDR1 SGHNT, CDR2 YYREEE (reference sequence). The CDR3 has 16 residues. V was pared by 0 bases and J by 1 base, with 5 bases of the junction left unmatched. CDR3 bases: TGTGCCAGCAGCTTGGCAGGGGGCGCTTGGAACACTGAAGCTTTCTTT. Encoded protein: CASSLAGGAWNTEAFF.

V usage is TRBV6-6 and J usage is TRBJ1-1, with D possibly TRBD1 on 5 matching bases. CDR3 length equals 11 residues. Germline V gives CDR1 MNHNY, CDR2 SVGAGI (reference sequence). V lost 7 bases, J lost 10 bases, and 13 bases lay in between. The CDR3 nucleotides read TGTGCCAGCAACTCAGGGAATCGAGCTTTCTTT. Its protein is CASNSGNRAFF.

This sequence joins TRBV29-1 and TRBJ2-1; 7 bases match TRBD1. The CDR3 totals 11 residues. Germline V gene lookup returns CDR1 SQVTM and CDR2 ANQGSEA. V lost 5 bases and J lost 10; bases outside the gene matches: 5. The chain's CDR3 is CSVSGQIEQFF. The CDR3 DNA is TGCAGCGTTTCGGGACAGATCGAGCAGTTCTTC.

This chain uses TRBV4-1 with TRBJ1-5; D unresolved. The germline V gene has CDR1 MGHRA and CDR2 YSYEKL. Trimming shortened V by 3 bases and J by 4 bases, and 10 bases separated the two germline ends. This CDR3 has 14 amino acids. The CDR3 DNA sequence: TGCGCCAGCAGCCAGAGTTACGGAAATCAGCCCCAGCATTTT. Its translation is CASSQSYGNQPQHF.

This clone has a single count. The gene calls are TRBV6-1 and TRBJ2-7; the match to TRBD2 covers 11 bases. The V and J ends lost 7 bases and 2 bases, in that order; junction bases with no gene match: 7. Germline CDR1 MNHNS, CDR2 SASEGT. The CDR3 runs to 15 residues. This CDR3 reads CASNQLAGEAYEQYF. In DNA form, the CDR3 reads TGTGCCAGCAATCAACTAGCGGGGGAGGCCTACGAGCAGTACTTC.

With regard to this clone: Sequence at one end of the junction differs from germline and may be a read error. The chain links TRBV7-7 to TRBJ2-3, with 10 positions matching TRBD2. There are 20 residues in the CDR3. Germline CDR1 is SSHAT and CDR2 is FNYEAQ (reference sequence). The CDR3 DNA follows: TGTGCTAGCAGCTTGAATCCGCCTTCGAAAGCGGGGGGGCCTACAGATACGCAGTATTTT. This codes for CASSLNPPSKAGGPTDTQYF. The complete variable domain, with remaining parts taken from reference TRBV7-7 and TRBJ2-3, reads GAGVSQSPRYKVTKRGQDVTLRCDPISSHATLYWYQQALGQGPEFLTYFNYEAQPDKSGLPSDRFSAERPEGSISTLTIQRTEQRDSAMYRCASSLNPPSKAGGPTDTQYFGPGTRLTVL.

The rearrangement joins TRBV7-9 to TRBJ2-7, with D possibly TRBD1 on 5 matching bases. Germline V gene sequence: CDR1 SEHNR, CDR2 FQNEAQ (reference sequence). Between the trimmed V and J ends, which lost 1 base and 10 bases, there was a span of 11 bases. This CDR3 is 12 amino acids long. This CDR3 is CASSLDGQGQYF. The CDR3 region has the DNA TGTGCCAGCAGCTTAGACGGGCAGGGTCAGTACTTC.

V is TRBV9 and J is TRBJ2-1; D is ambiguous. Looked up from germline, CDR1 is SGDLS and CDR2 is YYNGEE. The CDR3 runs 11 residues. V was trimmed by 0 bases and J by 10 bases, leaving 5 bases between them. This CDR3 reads CASSVGPEQFF. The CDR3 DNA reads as TGTGCCAGCAGCGTAGGGCCAGAGCAGTTCTTC.

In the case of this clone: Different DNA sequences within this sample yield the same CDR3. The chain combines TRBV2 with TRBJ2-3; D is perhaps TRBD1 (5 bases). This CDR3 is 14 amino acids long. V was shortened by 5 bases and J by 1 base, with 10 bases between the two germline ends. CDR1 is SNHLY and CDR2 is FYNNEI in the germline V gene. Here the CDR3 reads CASSLDRGTDTQYF. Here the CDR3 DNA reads TGTGCCAGCAGTCTCGACAGAGGCACAGATACGCAGTATTTT.

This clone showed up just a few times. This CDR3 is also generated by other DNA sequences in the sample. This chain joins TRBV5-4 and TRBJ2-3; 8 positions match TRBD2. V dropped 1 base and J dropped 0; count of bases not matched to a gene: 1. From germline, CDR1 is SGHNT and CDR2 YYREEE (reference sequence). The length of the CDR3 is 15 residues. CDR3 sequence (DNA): TGTGCCAGCAGCTTGACTAGCGGTAGCACAGATACGCAGTATTTT. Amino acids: CASSLTSGSTDTQYF.

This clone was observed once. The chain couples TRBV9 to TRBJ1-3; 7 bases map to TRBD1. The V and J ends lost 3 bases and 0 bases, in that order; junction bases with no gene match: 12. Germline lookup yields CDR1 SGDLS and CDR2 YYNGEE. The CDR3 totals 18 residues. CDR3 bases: TGTGCCAGCAGCGAGGACGGGGGGACAGCTCACTCTGGAAACACCATATATTTT. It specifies CASSEDGGTAHSGNTIYF.

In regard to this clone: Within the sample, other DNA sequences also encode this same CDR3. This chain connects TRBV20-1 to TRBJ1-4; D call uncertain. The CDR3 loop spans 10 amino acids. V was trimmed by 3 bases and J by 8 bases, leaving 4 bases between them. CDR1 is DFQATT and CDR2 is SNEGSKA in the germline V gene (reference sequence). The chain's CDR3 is CSASGEKLFF. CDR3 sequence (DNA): TGCAGTGCTAGTGGAGAAAAACTGTTTTTT.

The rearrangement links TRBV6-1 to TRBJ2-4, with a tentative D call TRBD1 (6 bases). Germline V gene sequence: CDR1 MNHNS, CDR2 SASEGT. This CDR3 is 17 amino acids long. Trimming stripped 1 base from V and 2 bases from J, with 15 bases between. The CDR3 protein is CASSEGAGGRTKNIQYF. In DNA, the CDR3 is TGTGCCAGCAGTGAAGGGGCTGGGGGCAGAACCAAAAACATTCAGTACTTC.

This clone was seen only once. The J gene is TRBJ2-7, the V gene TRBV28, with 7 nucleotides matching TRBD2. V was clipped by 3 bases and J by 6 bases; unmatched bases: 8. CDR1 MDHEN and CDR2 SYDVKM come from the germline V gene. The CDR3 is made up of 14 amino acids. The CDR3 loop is CASSLSQGGSEQYF. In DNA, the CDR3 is TGTGCCAGCAGTTTGTCCCAGGGCGGGAGCGAGCAGTACTTC. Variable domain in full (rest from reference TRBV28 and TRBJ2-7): DVKVTQSSRYLVKRTGEKVFLECVQDMDHENMFWYRQDPGLGLRLIYFSYDVKMKEKGDIPEGYSVSREKKERFSLILESASTNQTSMYLCASSLSQGGSEQYFGPGTRLTVT.

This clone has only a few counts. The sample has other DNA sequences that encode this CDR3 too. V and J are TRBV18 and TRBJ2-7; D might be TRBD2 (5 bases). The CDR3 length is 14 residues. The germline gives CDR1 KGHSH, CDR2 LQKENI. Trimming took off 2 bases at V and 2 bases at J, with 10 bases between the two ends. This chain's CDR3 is CASSPGRRTYEQYF. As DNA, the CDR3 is TGTGCCAGCTCACCAGGGCGGAGGACCTACGAGCAGTACTTC.

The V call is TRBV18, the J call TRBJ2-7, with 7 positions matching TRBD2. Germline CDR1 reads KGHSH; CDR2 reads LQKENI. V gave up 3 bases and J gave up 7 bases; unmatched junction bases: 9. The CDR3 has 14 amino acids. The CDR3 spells CASSPSRGTGEQYF. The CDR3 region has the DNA TGTGCCAGCTCACCCTCGCGGGGGACGGGGGAGCAGTACTTC.

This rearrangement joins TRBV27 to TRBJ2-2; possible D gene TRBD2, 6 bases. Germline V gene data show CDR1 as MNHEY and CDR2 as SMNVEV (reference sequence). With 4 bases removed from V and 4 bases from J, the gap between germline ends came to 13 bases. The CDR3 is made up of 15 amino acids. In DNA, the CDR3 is TGTGCCAGCAGTTCCGCGGGGTTGGGCACCGGGGAGCTGTTTTTT. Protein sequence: CASSSAGLGTGELFF.

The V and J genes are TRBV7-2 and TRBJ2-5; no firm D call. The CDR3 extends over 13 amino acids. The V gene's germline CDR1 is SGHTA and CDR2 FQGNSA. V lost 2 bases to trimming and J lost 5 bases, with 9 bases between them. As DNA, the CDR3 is TGTGCCAGCAGCTTATCTTTCGATGAGACCCAGTACTTC. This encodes CASSLSFDETQYF.

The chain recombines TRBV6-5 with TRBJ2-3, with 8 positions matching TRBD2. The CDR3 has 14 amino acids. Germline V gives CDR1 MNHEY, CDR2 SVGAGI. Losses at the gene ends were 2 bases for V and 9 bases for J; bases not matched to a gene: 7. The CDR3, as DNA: TGTGCCAGCAGTTACACGGCGGGGGGATGGACGCAGTATTTT. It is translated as CASSYTAGGWTQYF.

CDR3 bases: TGTGCCATCAGTGAGTCGGGACTAGCGGGAGGGCCTTCACCCACAGATACGCAGTATTTT. The encoded protein is CAISESGLAGGPSPTDTQYF. V is TRBV10-3 and J is TRBJ2-3; 16 bases agree with TRBD2. Losses at the gene ends were 0 bases for V and 2 bases for J; bases not matched to a gene: 8. Germline V gene lookup returns CDR1 ENHRY and CDR2 SYGVKD. There are 20 residues in the CDR3.